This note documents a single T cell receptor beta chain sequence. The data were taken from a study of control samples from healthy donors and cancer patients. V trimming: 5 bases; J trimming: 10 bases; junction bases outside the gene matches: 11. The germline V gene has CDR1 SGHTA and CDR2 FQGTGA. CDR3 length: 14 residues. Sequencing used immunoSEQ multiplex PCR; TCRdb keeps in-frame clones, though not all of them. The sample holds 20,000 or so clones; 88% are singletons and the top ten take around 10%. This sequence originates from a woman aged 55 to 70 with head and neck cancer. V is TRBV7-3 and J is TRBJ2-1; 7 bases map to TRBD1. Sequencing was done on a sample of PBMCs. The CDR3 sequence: CASSPQPGTEEQFF. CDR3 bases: TGTGCCAGCAGCCCCCAACCCGGGACAGAAGAGCAGTTCTTC.